This TCR beta chain was obtained from a study of identical twins. Findings and limits, study-wide: The more abundant beta clonotypes in cord blood had fewer insertions, and memory repertoires did not show this.

Template switching, a step in the protocol, added a universal primer site, and cDNA carried unique molecular identifiers. One entry per CDR3 protein, called by TCRdb with MiXCR from the 5' RACE reads. Of approximately 680,000 distinct CDR3 sequences in the sample, around 7.4% were seen once. Germline V gene sequence: CDR1 LNHDA, CDR2 SQIVND (reference sequence). The V and J ends lost 8 bases and 6 bases, in that order; junction bases with no gene match: 3. This CDR3 is built from 12 residues. This clonotype showed up just a few times. Its matching antigen is unknown. These sequences were also reported in another study, on yellow fever vaccine responses in identical twins.

Specimen: PBMCs. The chain joins TRBV19 to TRBJ2-7, with TRBD1 identical over 11 bases. The TCR was taken from a woman aged 18-29 years in good health. CDR3 DNA sequence: TGTGCCAGTCAGGACAGGGGGCGCGAGCAGTACTTC. The encoded protein is CASQDRGREQYF. Drawing the rest from reference TRBV19 and TRBJ2-7, the complete variable domain is DGGITQSPKYLFRKEGQNVTLSCEQNLNHDAMYWYRQDPGQGLRLIYYSQIVNDFQKGDIAEGYSVSREKKESFPLTVTSAQKNPTAFYLCASQDRGREQYFGPGTRLTVT.